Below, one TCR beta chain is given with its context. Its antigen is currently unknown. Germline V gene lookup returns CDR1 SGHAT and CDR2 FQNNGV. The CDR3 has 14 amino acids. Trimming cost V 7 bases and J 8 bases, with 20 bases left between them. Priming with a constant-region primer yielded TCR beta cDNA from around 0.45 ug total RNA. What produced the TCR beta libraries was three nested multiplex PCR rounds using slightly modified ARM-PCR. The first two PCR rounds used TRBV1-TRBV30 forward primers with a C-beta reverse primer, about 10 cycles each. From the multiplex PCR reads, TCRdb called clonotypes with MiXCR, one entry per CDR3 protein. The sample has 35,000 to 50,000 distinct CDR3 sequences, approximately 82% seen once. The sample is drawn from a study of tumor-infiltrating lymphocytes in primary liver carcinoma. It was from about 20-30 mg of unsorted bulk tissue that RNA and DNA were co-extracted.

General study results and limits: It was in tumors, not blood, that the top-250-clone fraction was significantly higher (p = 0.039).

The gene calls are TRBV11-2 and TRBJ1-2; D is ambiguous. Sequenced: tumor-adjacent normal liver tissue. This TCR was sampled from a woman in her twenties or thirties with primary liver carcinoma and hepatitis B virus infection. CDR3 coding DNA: TGTGCCAGCAATTTAGCATTCGTGTTTAGCGGCTACACCTTC. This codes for CASNLAFVFSGYTF.